The T cell receptor beta chain described here comes from a study of shared clonotypes between healthy human individuals. The length of the CDR3 is 12 residues. Trimming stripped 8 bases from V and 3 bases from J, with 11 bases between. CDR1 and CDR2 from the germline V gene are MNHEY and SMNVEV (reference sequence). Each PCR replicate from the sorted subsets contained 150 to 250 ng DNA, which is tens of thousands of T cell genomes. The assay was immunoSEQ multiplex PCR, and TCRdb's table has in-frame clones only and misses some. The table has fewer than 1.6 million clones, less than 99% seen once. Sequenced: naive CD4+ T cells sorted from blood. Subset reported: CD45RA+ positively selected. This chain uses TRBV27 with TRBJ2-7; D tentatively reads TRBD1 or TRBD2 (5 bases each). This sequence was found in a man under 40 in good health. CDR3 amino acids: CASRSGGYEQYF. CDR3 coding DNA: TGTGCCAGCCGATCTGGGGGCTACGAGCAGTACTTC.